Listed below are T cell receptor beta chains from one sample, sequenced in a study of blood T cell repertoires in COVID-19. Method: immunoSEQ multiplex PCR; TCRdb's copy keeps in-frame clones and lacks some. The sample lists 100,000 to 150,000 clones; around 81% were seen once. Sequenced material: peripheral blood. These TCRs come from a woman between 50 and 59 years old with acute or convalescent COVID-19. Both conserved end residues are part of each CDR3.

J gene | V gene | CDR3 length | CDR3 protein
TRBJ2-3 | TRBV19 | 16 | CASSPREGESTDTQYF
TRBJ2-7 | TRBV19 | 15 | CASSMGSAGAYEQYF
TRBJ2-2 | TRBV7-9 | 18 | CASSNNAGLAGVGGELFF
TRBJ2-2 | TRBV5-4 | 16 | CASSLAGQGAGGELFF
TRBJ2-2 | TRBV5-1 | 15 | CASSGGTVNTGELFF
TRBJ1-1 | TRBV28 | 16 | CASSPLARGTNTEAFF
TRBJ2-3 | TRBV30 | 14 | CAWMGQVGLDTQYF
TRBJ2-2 | TRBV19 | 14 | CASSMSTGGWELFF
TRBJ2-2 | TRBV7-3 | 14 | CASTSPGGTGELFF
TRBJ1-6 | TRBV5-1 | 13 | CASREHTNSPLHF
TRBJ1-5 | TRBV4-2 | 15 | CASSPGQVSNQPQHF
TRBJ1-2 | TRBV3-1/TRBV3-2 | 12 | CASTQGASGYTF
TRBJ2-3 | TRBV29-1 | 14 | CSDLDRGDGDTQYF
TRBJ1-1 | TRBV27 | 14 | CASLGRGEGTEAFF
TRBJ1-4 | TRBV9 | 16 | CASSVLSGQGREKLFF
TRBJ2-6 | TRBV15 | 15 | CATRDSSSGANVLTF
TRBJ2-7 | TRBV28 | 14 | CASSTPGQLYEQYF
TRBJ2-7 | TRBV7-2 | 13 | CTSSFWASYEQYF
TRBJ2-3 | TRBV18 | 16 | CASSPLAGGGTDTQYF
TRBJ1-5 | TRBV30 | 14 | CAWSVSSGHQPQHF
TRBJ1-1 | TRBV18 | 16 | CASSPGTGGAYGEAFF
TRBJ1-4 | TRBV30 | 15 | CACPWDGGANEKLFF
TRBJ1-2 | TRBV24-1 | 17 | CATIMDRGGNQNYGYTF
TRBJ1-2 | TRBV5-1 | 14 | CASSLGEGSVGYTF
TRBJ1-4 | TRBV18 | 17 | CASSPMVRRRPNEKLFF
TRBJ2-3 | TRBV6-4 | 13 | CASSDGGADTQYF
TRBJ1-2 | TRBV4-2 | 15 | CASSQDASRDYGYTF
TRBJ1-2 | TRBV6-5 | 14 | CASRTTGSGYGYTF
TRBJ2-7 | TRBV10-3 | 15 | CAISVAGTDRGEQYF